This T cell receptor beta chain appears in the sequencing data of a study of blood T cell repertoires in COVID-19. On the study more broadly: Samples taken during acute and convalescent COVID-19 were collected in the United States, Italy and Spain. In each case, the material was cDNA or gDNA derived from T cells, B-cell-depleted T cells, or PBMCs.

Profiling relied on immunoSEQ multiplex PCR, and the TCRdb table lists in-frame clones only, not all of them. There are roughly 20,000 clones in the sample; roughly 90% occur only once, and 6.3% lies in the top ten. The CDR3 runs to 17 residues. Trimming cost V 2 bases and J 4 bases; bases outside gene matches: 10. Germline assignment: CDR1 SEHNR and CDR2 FQNEAQ (reference sequence). Source material: peripheral blood. The sequence was obtained from a woman of 80 years or more with active COVID-19. J is TRBJ1-2 and V is TRBV7-9; 10 nucleotides line up with TRBD1. Here the CDR3 reads CASSLPKGTGDAYGYTF. The CDR3 DNA reads as TGTGCCAGCAGCTTACCCAAGGGGACAGGGGACGCCTATGGCTACACCTTC. Together with reference TRBV7-9 and TRBJ1-2, the CDR3 gives the full variable domain: DTGVSQNPRHKITKRGQNVTFRCDPISEHNRLYWYRQTLGQGPEFLTYFQNEAQLEKSRLLSDRFSAERPKGSFSTLEIQRTEQGDSAMYLCASSLPKGTGDAYGYTFGSGTRLTVV.